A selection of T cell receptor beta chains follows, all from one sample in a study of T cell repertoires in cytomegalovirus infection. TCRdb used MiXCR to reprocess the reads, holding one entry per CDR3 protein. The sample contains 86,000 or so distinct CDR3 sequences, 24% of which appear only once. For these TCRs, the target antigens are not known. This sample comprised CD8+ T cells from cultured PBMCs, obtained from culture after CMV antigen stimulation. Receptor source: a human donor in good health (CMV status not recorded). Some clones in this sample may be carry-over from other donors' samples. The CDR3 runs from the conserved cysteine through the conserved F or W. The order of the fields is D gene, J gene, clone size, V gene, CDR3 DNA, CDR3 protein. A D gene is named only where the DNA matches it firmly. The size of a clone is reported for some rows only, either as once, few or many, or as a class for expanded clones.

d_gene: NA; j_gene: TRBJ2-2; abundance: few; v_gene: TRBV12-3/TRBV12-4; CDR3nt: TGTGCCAGCAGTTCGGAGAGAACCGGGGAGCTGTTTTTT; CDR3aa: CASSSERTGELFF
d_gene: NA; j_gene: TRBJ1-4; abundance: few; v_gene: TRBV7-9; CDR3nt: TGTGCCAGCAGCTTAGGGGCTAATGAAAAACTGTTTTTT; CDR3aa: CASSLGANEKLFF
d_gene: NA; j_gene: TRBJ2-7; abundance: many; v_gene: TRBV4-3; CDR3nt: TGCGCCAGCAGCCAAGTAGTAGGGGTCTCCTACGAGCAGTACTTC; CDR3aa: CASSQVVGVSYEQYF
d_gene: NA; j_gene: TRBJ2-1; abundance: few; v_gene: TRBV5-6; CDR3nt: TGTGCCAGCAGCACGATTGATGAGCAGTTCTTC; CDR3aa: CASSTIDEQFF
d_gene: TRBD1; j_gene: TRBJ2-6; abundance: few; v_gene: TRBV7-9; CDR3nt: TGTGCCAGCAGCTTAGCAGACAGGGCCGAATCTGGGGCCAACGTCCTGACTTTC; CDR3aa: CASSLADRAESGANVLTF
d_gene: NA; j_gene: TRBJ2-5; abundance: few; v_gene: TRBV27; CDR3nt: TGTGCCAGCAGTCTCCGATTGGGTGGGGAGACCCAGTACTTC; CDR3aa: CASSLRLGGETQYF
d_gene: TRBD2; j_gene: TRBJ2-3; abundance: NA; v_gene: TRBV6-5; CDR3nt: TGTGCCAGCAGTTACCGGGTCCCGGGACTAGCGGGATCCACAGATACGCAGTATTTT; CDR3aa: CASSYRVPGLAGSTDTQYF
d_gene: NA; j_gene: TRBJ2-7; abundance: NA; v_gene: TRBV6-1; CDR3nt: TGTGCCAGCAGACAAAGCGGGTCCGCGGACTTC; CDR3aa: CASRQSGSADF
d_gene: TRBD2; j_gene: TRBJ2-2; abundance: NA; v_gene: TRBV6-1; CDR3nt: TGTGCCGAGAGGGTTAGCGGGTCCGGGGAGCTGTTTTTT; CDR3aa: CAERVSGSGELFF
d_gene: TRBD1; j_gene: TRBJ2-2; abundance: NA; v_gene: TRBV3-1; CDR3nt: TGTGCCAGCTTTGGACAGGGGGGCGGCGTTCGCCCTCACGGGGAGCTGTTTTTT; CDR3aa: CASFGQGGGVRPHGELFF
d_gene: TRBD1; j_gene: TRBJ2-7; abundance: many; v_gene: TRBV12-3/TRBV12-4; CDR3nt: TGTGCCAGCAGGGGGACAGGGGAATTCTACGAGCAGTACTTC; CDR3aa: CASRGTGEFYEQYF
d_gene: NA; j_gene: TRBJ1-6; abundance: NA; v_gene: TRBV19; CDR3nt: TGTGCCAGTAGTATAGATGGGGGGTCCGGTTCACCCCTCCACTTT; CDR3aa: CASSIDGGSGSPLHF
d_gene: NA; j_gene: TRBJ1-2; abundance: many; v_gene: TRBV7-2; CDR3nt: TGTGCCAGCAGCCCCTCGCCGACAGGAAGGCCATATGGCTACACCTTC; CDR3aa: CASSPSPTGRPYGYTF
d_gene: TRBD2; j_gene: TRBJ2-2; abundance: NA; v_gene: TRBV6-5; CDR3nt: TGTGCCAGCAGTTACGATGGGACTAGCGGGTACACCGGGGAGCTGTTTTTT; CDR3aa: CASSYDGTSGYTGELFF
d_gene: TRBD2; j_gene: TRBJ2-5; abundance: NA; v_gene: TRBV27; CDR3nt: TGTGCCAGCAGTCCGAGGACTAGCGGGAGACAAGAGACCCAGTACTTC; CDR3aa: CASSPRTSGRQETQYF
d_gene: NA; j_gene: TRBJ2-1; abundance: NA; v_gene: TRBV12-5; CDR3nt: TGTGCTAGTGTCGATTTCTCCTACAATGAGCAGTTCTTC; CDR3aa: CASVDFSYNEQFF
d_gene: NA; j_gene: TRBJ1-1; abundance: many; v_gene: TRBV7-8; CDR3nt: TGTGCCAGCAGCATGTACTTGGGGGGAGGGAACACTGAAGCTTTCTTT; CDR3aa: CASSMYLGGGNTEAFF
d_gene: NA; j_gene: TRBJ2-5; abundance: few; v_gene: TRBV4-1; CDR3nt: TGCGCCAGCAGCCAAGATCCCGGCATAGAGACCCAGTACTTC; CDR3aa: CASSQDPGIETQYF
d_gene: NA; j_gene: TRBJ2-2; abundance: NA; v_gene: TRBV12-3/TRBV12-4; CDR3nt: TGTGCCACCAACAACCCCGACACCCCAATGCTAAACACCGGGGGGCTGTTTTTT; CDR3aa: CATNNPDTPMLNTGGLFF
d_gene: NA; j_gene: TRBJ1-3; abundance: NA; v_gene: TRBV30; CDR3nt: TGTGCCTGGAACTCAGGCTCTGGAAACACCATATATTTT; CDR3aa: CAWNSGSGNTIYF
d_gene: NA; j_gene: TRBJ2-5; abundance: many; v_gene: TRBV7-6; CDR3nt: TGTGCCAGCAGCTCCCTTGAAGAGACCCAGTACTTC; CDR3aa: CASSSLEETQYF
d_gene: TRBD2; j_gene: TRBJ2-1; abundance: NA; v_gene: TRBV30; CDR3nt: TGTGCCTGGAGTTTTAGCGGGAGTAACAATGAGCAGTTCTTC; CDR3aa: CAWSFSGSNNEQFF
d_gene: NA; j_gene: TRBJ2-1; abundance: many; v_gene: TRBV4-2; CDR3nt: TGTGCCAGCAGTCCCCAACACCTTAGCTCCTACAATGAGCAGTTCTTC; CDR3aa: CASSPQHLSSYNEQFF
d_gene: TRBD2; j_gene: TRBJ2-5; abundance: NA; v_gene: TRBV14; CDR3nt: TGTGCCAGCAGGCGGGAGATCGAAGAGACCCAGTACTTC; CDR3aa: CASRREIEETQYF
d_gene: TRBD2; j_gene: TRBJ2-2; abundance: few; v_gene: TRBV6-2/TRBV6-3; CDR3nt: TGTGCCAGCATTTCGATACTAGCGCCCCTGGCCGGGGAGCTGTTTTTT; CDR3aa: CASISILAPLAGELFF
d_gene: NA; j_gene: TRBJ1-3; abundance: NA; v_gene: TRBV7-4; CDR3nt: TGTGCCAGCAGCCCCTCTGGAAACACCATATATTTT; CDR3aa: CASSPSGNTIYF
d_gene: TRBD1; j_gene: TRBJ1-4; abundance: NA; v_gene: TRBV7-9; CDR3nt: TGTGCCAGCAGCCCCAAGACAGGGACCTCGGTCGGAGAAAAACTGTTTTTT; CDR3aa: CASSPKTGTSVGEKLFF
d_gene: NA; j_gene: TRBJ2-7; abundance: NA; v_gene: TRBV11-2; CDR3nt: TGTGCCAGCAGCTGGACTGACTACGAGCAGTACTTC; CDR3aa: CASSWTDYEQYF
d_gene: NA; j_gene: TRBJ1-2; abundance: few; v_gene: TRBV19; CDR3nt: TGTGCCAGCCTCGCCCCCTATGGCTACACCTTC; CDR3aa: CASLAPYGYTF
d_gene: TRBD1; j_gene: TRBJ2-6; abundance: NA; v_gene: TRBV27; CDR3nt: TGTGCCAGCCGGGACAGGGTAAGCTCTGGGGCCAACGTCCTGACTTTC; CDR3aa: CASRDRVSSGANVLTF
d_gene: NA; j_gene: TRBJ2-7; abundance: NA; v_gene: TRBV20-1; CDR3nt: TGCAGTGCTAGGGACAGCTCCTACGAGCAGTACTTC; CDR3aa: CSARDSSYEQYF
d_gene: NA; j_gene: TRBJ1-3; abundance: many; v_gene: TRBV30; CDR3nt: TGTGCCTGGAAACGTTCTGGAAACACCATATATTTT; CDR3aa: CAWKRSGNTIYF
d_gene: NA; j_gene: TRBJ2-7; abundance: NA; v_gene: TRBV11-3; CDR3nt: TGTGCCAGCAGCCCCCGGGTCCATCCCTACGAGCAGTACTTC; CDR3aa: CASSPRVHPYEQYF
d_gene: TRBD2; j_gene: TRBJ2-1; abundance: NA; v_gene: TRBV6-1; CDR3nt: TGTGCCAGCAGACGAGCGGGAGTTACATACAATGAGCAGTTCTTC; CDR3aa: CASRRAGVTYNEQFF
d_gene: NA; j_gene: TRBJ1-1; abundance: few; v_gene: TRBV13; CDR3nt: TGTGCCAGCAGCTTAAGTATGGAAACTGAAGCTTTCTTT; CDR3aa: CASSLSMETEAFF
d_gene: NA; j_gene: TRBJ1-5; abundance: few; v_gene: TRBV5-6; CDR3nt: TGTGCCAGCAGCTTGGGGGGGCTCGGGGATCAGCCCCAGCATTTT; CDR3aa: CASSLGGLGDQPQHF
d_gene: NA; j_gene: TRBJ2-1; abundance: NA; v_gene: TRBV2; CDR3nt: TGTGCCAGCAGTGATACGGCCATCAATGAGCAGTTCTTC; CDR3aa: CASSDTAINEQFF
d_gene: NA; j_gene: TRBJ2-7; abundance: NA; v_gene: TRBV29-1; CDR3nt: TGCAGCGTTTTCCCCGGCAGGGGTGTTAGTAGCGAGCAGTACTTC; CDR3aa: CSVFPGRGVSSEQYF
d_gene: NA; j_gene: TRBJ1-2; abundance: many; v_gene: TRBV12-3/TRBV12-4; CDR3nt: TGTGCCAGCAGTCCCACGGTTATTGGTGGCTACACCTTC; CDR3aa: CASSPTVIGGYTF
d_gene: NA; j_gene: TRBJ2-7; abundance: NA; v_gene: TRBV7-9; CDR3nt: TGTGCCAGCAGCTTAGGGGGGGCGAACTACTACGAGCAGTACTTC; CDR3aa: CASSLGGANYYEQYF
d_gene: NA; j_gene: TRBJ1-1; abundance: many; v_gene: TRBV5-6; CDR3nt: TGTGCCAGCAGCTTGGCCGGTAGGGGTTTGAACACTGAAGCTTTCTTT; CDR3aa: CASSLAGRGLNTEAFF
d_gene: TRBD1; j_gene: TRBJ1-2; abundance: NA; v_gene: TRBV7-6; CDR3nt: TGTGCCAGCAGCTCAACAGACAGGGATGATATCTATGGCTACACCTTC; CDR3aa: CASSSTDRDDIYGYTF
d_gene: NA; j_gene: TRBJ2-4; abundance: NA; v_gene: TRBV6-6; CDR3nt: TGTGCCAGCAGTTTACTTCCGGCCGACAGGCAATTGAGGTACTTC; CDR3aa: CASSLLPADRQLRYF
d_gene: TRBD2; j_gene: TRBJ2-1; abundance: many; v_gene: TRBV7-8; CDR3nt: TGTGCCAGCAGCCAGCCCCGGACTAGCGGGAAAGCTAGGGATGAGCAGTTCTTC; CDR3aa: CASSQPRTSGKARDEQFF
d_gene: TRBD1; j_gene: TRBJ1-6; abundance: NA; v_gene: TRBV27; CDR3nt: TGTGCCAGCAGTCCCCGGACAGGGAATAATTCACCCCTCCACTTT; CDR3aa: CASSPRTGNNSPLHF
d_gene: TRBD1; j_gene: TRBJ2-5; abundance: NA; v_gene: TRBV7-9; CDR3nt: TGTGCCAGCAGCTCGACAGGGGGATCGGAGACCCAGTACTTC; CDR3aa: CASSSTGGSETQYF
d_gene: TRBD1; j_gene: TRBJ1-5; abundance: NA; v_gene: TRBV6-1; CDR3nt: TGTGCCTCCCGACAGGGCATCCACTATAGCAATCAGCCCCAGCATTTT; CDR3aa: CASRQGIHYSNQPQHF
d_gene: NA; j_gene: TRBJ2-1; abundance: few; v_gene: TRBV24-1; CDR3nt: TGTGCCACCAGTGATGAGGGCTCTGCTGAGCAGTTCTTC; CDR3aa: CATSDEGSAEQFF
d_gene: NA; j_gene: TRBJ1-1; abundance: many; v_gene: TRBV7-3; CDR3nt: TGTGCCAGCAGCCAAAACACCTACACTGAAGCTTTCTTT; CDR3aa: CASSQNTYTEAFF